This entry is about one T cell receptor beta chain. What it recognizes is unknown. The method was immunoSEQ multiplex PCR; TCRdb's version includes in-frame clones alone and lacks a portion of them. The sample consists of some 140,000 clones, around 90% of them appearing once. Deletions cut 5 bases from V and 1 base from J, with 14 bases between. The CDR3 loop spans 15 amino acids. CDR1 and CDR2 (germline): LNHDA, SQIVND (reference sequence). This sample stems from a study of T cell responses to AZD1222 COVID-19 vaccine. Study at large: Recipients boosted at about 4 weeks or about 12 weeks are pooled. Study-wide results and limits: Elevations in Spike-specific TCR breadth and depth followed administration of two AZD1222 doses. Reportedly, nearly half of unique spike TCRs recognized epitopes outside B.1.351/B.1.1.7 mutations. Among the donors, most were white British and more were female, and clonal diversity was possibly underestimated.

Sequencing was performed on peripheral blood, taken on day 0 of AZD1222 vaccination. V and J are TRBV19 and TRBJ2-5; the D call may be TRBD1 or TRBD2 (7 bases each). The receptor was isolated from an adult in good health. The CDR3 sequence is CASSPQGGFQETQYF. CDR3 DNA: TGTGCCAGTAGTCCTCAGGGGGGGTTCCAAGAGACCCAGTACTTC.